This section outlines one T cell receptor beta chain sequence together with its context. No antigen is known for it. CDR3 size: 15 residues. Germline CDR1 reads MNHEY; CDR2 reads SMNVEV (reference sequence). Losses at the gene ends were 5 bases for V and 4 bases for J; bases not matched to a gene: 7. The data were obtained in a study of read filtering for tumor transcriptome and immune sequencing. Study context: 8 patients were R-ISS I, 16 were R-ISS II, roughly seven were R-ISS III. DNase treatment preceded whole-transcriptome library preparation.

The library was built from about 0.4 ug RNA with molecular barcoded adaptors for alpha/delta and beta/gamma chains. TCRdb itself ran the reads through MiXCR, one entry per CDR3 protein. The repertoire holds 46,000 or so distinct CDR3 sequences, with roughly 19% as singletons. Findings and limits, study-wide: IR-seq and RNA-seq agreed better without single-read clonotypes. Single-read clonotypes: roughly 80% of IR-seq clonotypes (roughly 4% of reads), 60% to 75% of RNA-seq clonotypes (roughly 45% of reads).

The chain joins TRBV27 to TRBJ2-5; 10 nucleotides align to TRBD2. This TCR was recovered from a donor at least 40 years old with multiple myeloma. The source material was a population of CD138-negative cells sorted from bone marrow. In DNA form, the CDR3 reads TGTGCCAGCAGTCGAACTAGCGGGAAGATAGAGACCCAGTACTTC. It is translated as CASSRTSGKIETQYF.